This TCR beta chain emerged from a study of beta chain features in type 1 diabetes. Germline lookup yields CDR1 SGHDT and CDR2 YYEEEE. CDR3 size: 14 residues. V trimming: 4 bases; J trimming: 1 base; junction bases outside the gene matches: 3. Ten or more counts support this clone. Its antigen is unidentified. The same CDR3 is also encoded by other DNA sequences in this sample. General study points: A moderate, significant TCRB CDR3 shortening appeared in type 1 diabetes across four CD4+ subsets. Comparison showed that naive, central memory and Treg TCRB repertoires appeared more similar among patients than among healthy donors.

Donors contributed one heparinised blood draw apiece, averaging around 100 mL. Reverse transcription of all isolated RNA meant that expressed TCRB transcripts were sequenced. The protocol was immunoSEQ multiplex PCR, while the TCRdb copy is restricted to in-frame clones and leaves out a portion. The sample has 300,000 to 450,000 clones; 9.6% are singletons. The chain recombines TRBV5-6 with TRBJ2-7; 9 bases line up with TRBD1. The source is a man aged 30 to 39 with type 1 diabetes. Sequencing was done on a sample of central memory CD4+ T cells from blood. CDR3 DNA sequence: TGTGCCAGCAGCGCAGACAGGGGGTCCTACGAGCAGTACTTC. Its protein is CASSADRGSYEQYF.